These 30 T cell receptor beta chains were all obtained from the same sample, sequenced in a study of tumor-infiltrating lymphocytes in primary liver carcinoma. The template, roughly 550 ng total RNA, yielded TCR beta cDNA made with a constant-region primer. The TCR beta library was amplified through three nested multiplex PCR rounds in a modified ARM-PCR procedure. Running around 10 cycles apiece, the first two PCR rounds relied on TRBV1-TRBV30 forward primers together with a C-beta reverse primer. TCRdb analysed the multiplex PCR reads with MiXCR anew, one entry per CDR3 protein. The sample has over 100,000 distinct CDR3 sequences; roughly 75% are singletons. Extraction of RNA together with DNA used about 20-34 mg of unsorted bulk tissue. What was sequenced was tumor-adjacent normal liver tissue. The receptors come from a woman aged 55-70 years with primary liver carcinoma and hepatitis B virus infection.

This clonotype was picked up many times. The CDR3 is CASSSTDPTQETQYF. The CDR3 bases are TGTGCCAGCAGCTCGACAGACCCTACCCAAGAGACCCAGTACTTC. The chain recombines TRBV7-9 with TRBJ2-5; D is possibly TRBD1 (5 bases). The CDR3 runs 15 residues. V lost 4 bases and J lost 1, with 13 bases in between. CDR1 and CDR2 from the germline V gene are SEHNR and FQNEAQ (reference sequence). Full variable domain (rest looked up from reference TRBV7-9 and TRBJ2-5): DTGVSQNPRHKITKRGQNVTFRCDPISEHNRLYWYRQTLGQGPEFLTYFQNEAQLEKSRLLSDRFSAERPKGSFSTLEIQRTEQGDSAMYLCASSSTDPTQETQYFGPGTRLLVL.

About this clonotype: A read error may be the cause here, since a much bigger clone is one base away. V and J are TRBV28 and TRBJ2-4; D perhaps matches TRBD2 (5 bases). The ends were cut back, 6 bases at V and 5 bases at J, with 5 bases in the middle. CDR1 and CDR2 from the germline V gene are MDHEN and SYDVKM. The CDR3 is 11 residues long. DNA of the CDR3: TGTGCCAGCAGGAGGGAAAACATTCAGTACTTC. Amino acids: CASRRENIQYF.

This clonotype was recorded only once. Likely a read error: the CDR3 ends without its conserved phenylalanine or tryptophan. CDR3 in DNA: TGTGTCATCAGCTTAGACAGGGCGTTAACCTACGAGCAGTACTCC. Amino acid sequence: CVISLDRALTYEQYS. The J gene is TRBJ2-7, the V gene TRBV11-2; 7 positions match TRBD1. The CDR3 spans 15 residues. CDR1 and CDR2 from the germline V gene are SGHAT and FQNNGV.

In this sample, this clonotype turned up once. This sequence may be a read error, since a much larger clone differs from it by one base. V gene TRBV28 combines with J gene TRBJ2-7; D call uncertain. The CDR3 length is 15 residues. Germline V gene lookup returns CDR1 MDHEN and CDR2 SYDVKM. V lost 3 bases, J lost 0 bases, and 12 bases lay in between. The CDR3 coding sequence is TGTGCCAGCAGTTTTTCCAGCAGCAGCTCCTACGAGCAGTACTTC. Translated: CASSFSSSSSYEQYF.

For this clonotype: A much larger clone differs by one base, so this may be a read error. The V call is TRBV28, the J call TRBJ1-2; D remains unclear. The CDR3 is 13 residues long. The V end lost 0 bases, the J end lost 5 bases, and 7 bases lay between the germline ends. CDR1 and CDR2 (germline): MDHEN, SYDVKM. The CDR3 DNA follows: TGTGCCAGCAGTTTATGTAGGGTTTATGGCTACACCTTC. It is translated as CASSLCRVYGYTF.

This clonotype was observed at least ten times. The chain couples TRBV19 to TRBJ1-5, with D unclear. CDR1 and CDR2 (germline): LNHDA, SQIVND (reference sequence). Between the trimmed V and J ends, which lost 0 bases and 2 bases, there was a span of 8 bases. CDR3 size: 15 residues. The chain's CDR3 is CASSIDSRGNQPQHF. The CDR3 DNA is TGTGCCAGTAGTATAGACAGCCGGGGCAATCAGCCCCAGCATTTT. Filled out from reference TRBV19 and TRBJ1-5, the complete variable domain reads DGGITQSPKYLFRKEGQNVTLSCEQNLNHDAMYWYRQDPGQGLRLIYYSQIVNDFQKGDIAEGYSVSREKKESFPLTVTSAQKNPTAFYLCASSIDSRGNQPQHFGDGTRLSIL.

This chain connects TRBV7-9 to TRBJ1-2; 7 bases line up with TRBD1. CDR1 is SEHNR and CDR2 is FQNEAQ in the germline V gene (reference sequence). Trimming removed 3 bases from V and 0 bases from J; junction bases left unmatched: 7. The CDR3 is made up of 16 amino acids. The CDR3 DNA sequence: TGTGCCAGCAGCTTCTCCAACAGGGGAGCTAACTATGGCTACACCTTC. Translating it yields CASSFSNRGANYGYTF.

The chain combines TRBV6-2 or TRBV6-3 with TRBJ2-1; TRBD2 is a possible D gene (6 bases). The CDR3 consists of 12 residues. CDR1 and CDR2 (germline): MNHEY, SVGEGT. V was clipped by 6 bases and J by 12 bases, with 15 bases between them. CDR3 protein: CASRAGTPGQFF. In DNA form, the CDR3 reads TGTGCCAGCAGGGCGGGAACGCCTGGGCAGTTCTTC.

This clonotype has only a few counts. V gene TRBV28 combines with J gene TRBJ2-7, with D hard to call. Trimming cost V 5 bases and J 6 bases, with 14 bases left between them. CDR3 length equals 13 residues. The germline V gene encodes CDR1 MDHEN and CDR2 SYDVKM. The CDR3 is CASSLRLEAEQYF. The CDR3 DNA sequence: TGTGCCAGCAGTCTGAGGCTAGAAGCCGAGCAGTACTTC.

This clonotype was counted only a few times. This chain uses TRBV5-1 with TRBJ2-1; no clear D. This CDR3 is 14 amino acids long. The V gene's germline CDR1 is SGHRS and CDR2 YFSETQ. V was pared by 10 bases and J by 5 bases, with 19 bases between. The CDR3 spells CAGGLNSLDNEQFF. The CDR3 nucleotides read TGCGCCGGCGGCTTGAACTCCCTTGACAATGAGCAGTTCTTC.

This clonotype was observed at least ten times. The chain's CDR3 is CASSRGEAINQPQHF. The CDR3 region has the DNA TGCGCCAGCAGCCGAGGGGAGGCCATCAATCAGCCCCAGCATTTT. The chain joins TRBV5-1 to TRBJ1-5, with D maybe TRBD1 (5 bases). V lost 4 bases and J 3 bases, leaving 14 bases between the germline ends. The CDR3 runs to 15 residues. Germline V gene data show CDR1 as SGHRS and CDR2 as YFSETQ.

About this clonotype: One base away lies a much larger clone, so this may be a sequencing read error. The genes are TRBV7-9 and TRBJ1-5; possibly TRBD1 for D (5 bases). Germline V CDR1 and CDR2: SEHNR, FQNEAQ (reference sequence). The CDR3 has 14 amino acids. The CDR3 sequence: CASNLVGEGHTQHF. The CDR3 region has the DNA TGTGCCAGCAACTTAGTAGGGGAGGGTCACACCCAGCATTTT.

On this clonotype itself: This may arise from a read error, as a much more abundant clone is one base away. The J gene is TRBJ1-1, the V gene TRBV7-9; 7 bases fit TRBD1. The germline V gene encodes CDR1 SEHNR and CDR2 FQNEAQ (reference sequence). This CDR3 spans 15 amino acids. The DNA for the CDR3 is TGTGCCAACAGCTTAGTCGGTAGGGGGGACAGAGAAGCTTTCTTT. Amino acid sequence: CANSLVGRGDREAFF. Drawing the rest from reference TRBV7-9 and TRBJ1-1, the complete variable domain is DTGVSQNPRHKITKRGQNVTFRCDPISEHNRLYWYRQTLGQGPEFLTYFQNEAQLEKSRLLSDRFSAERPKGSFSTLEIQRTEQGDSAMYLCANSLVGRGDREAFFGQGTRLTVV.

The count of this clonotype is one. Compared with germline, one end of the junction differs, possibly owing to a read error. V is TRBV4-1 and J is TRBJ2-7; no reliable D call. This CDR3 is 13 amino acids long. The germline gives CDR1 MGHRA, CDR2 YSYEKL. CDR3: CASSQVIGDEQYF. For the CDR3, the DNA is TGCGCCAGCAGTCAAGTAATTGGTGACGAGCAGTACTTC.

CDR3 region: CASSWVWGSNQPQHF. The CDR3 DNA is TGTGCCAGCAGTTGGGTTTGGGGGAGCAATCAGCCCCAGCATTTT. This chain uses TRBV28 with TRBJ1-5, with D possibly TRBD1 on 5 matching bases. The CDR3 is 15 amino acids. CDR1 and CDR2 (germline): MDHEN, SYDVKM. V was shortened by 4 bases and J by 1 base, with 11 bases between the two germline ends.

This clonotype has just a few counts. A junction end diverges from the germline sequence, so it may reflect a read error. This chain connects TRBV12-3 or TRBV12-4 to TRBJ1-2; unclear D gene. The CDR3 is 11 amino acids. CDR3 sequence: CASSFGQARSF. Written as DNA, the CDR3 is TGTGCCAGCAGTTTCGGCCAAGCGCGGTCCTTC.

The chain recombines TRBV6-2 or TRBV6-3 with TRBJ2-1; 10 nucleotides match TRBD2. V lost 4 bases and J lost 16; bases outside the gene matches: 16. The CDR3 covers 15 residues. Germline-derived CDR1 and CDR2 are MNHEY and SVGEGT. The CDR3: CASSSPGTSVSSQFF. The CDR3 region has the DNA TGTGCCAGCAGTTCGCCCGGGACTAGCGTGTCTTCTCAATTCTTC.

This clonotype was observed a handful of times. The chain carries TRBV20-1 and TRBJ2-3; TRBD1 agrees at 10 bases. The CDR3 runs 15 residues. Germline CDR1 DFQATT, CDR2 SNEGSKA (reference sequence). J was trimmed by 4 bases and V by 5 bases; bases with no gene match: 9. CDR3 sequence (DNA): TGCAGTGCTCGACTGAAGGGACAGGGGCCAGATACGCAGTATTTT. Its translation is CSARLKGQGPDTQYF.

Remarks on this clonotype: Lacking the conserved final phenylalanine or tryptophan, this CDR3 likely reflects a read error. This chain uses TRBV13 with TRBJ2-1; D unclear. The CDR3 has 12 amino acids. Germline V CDR1 and CDR2: PRHDT, FYEKMQ (reference sequence). Here the CDR3 DNA reads TGTGTCAGCAGCTTAAGGCCGAATGAGCAGTTCCTC. This gives the protein CVSSLRPNEQFL.

This clonotype was observed at least ten times. The chain employs TRBV28 and TRBJ1-4; D is perhaps TRBD1 (5 bases). The CDR3 covers 17 residues. Germline CDR1 and CDR2: MDHEN and SYDVKM. Trimming stripped 6 bases from V and 8 bases from J, with 25 bases between. The CDR3 DNA is TGTGCCAGCAGCCAATTAATGGGGGGAGCCCCCAGGGAAAAACTGTTTTTT. This sequence encodes CASSQLMGGAPREKLFF.

A note on this clonotype: A read error may produce the germline difference seen at one junction end. The rearrangement joins TRBV11-2 to TRBJ2-6; D remains unclear. Germline CDR1 is SGHAT and CDR2 is FQNNGV. The CDR3 has 18 amino acids. DNA for the CDR3: TGTGCCTGCAGCCCTAGATTAACCGCCTCCCAACTGGCCAATGTCCTGACTTTC. It yields the protein CACSPRLTASQLANVLTF.

As for this clonotype: The junction shows a germline mismatch at one end, possibly a read error. V is TRBV12-3 or TRBV12-4 and J is TRBJ2-3, with D uncertain. CDR3 length equals 16 residues. CDR3: CASSLLRDSNTDTEYF. CDR3 DNA sequence: TGTGCCAGCAGTTTGCTGAGAGACTCTAACACAGATACGGAGTATTTT.

Concerning this clonotype itself: The junction departs from germline at one end; a sequencing error may be responsible. This CDR3 is CSVGGRGAGTDTQYF. DNA for the CDR3: TGCAGCGTTGGGGGGCGGGGGGCAGGCACAGATACGCAGTACTTT. V is TRBV29-1 and J is TRBJ2-3; 8 bases align to TRBD2. Germline V CDR1 and CDR2: SQVTM, ANQGSEA. The CDR3 runs 15 residues.

This clonotype appeared a single time. V and J are TRBV7-2 and TRBJ2-7; the D gene is possibly TRBD1 (6 bases). The CDR3 has 14 residues. Trimming took off 5 bases at V and 3 bases at J, with 14 bases between the two ends. Per the germline V gene, CDR1 is SGHTA and CDR2 is FQGNSA. CDR3 sequence reads: CASSTPGHRYEQYF. The CDR3 DNA reads TGTGCCAGCAGCACGCCGGGACACCGCTACGAGCAGTACTTC. The full variable domain, in which reference TRBV7-2 and TRBJ2-7 provide the parts outside the CDR3, is GAGVSQSPSNKVTEKGKDVELRCDPISGHTALYWYRQSLGQGLEFLIYFQGNSAPDKSGLPSDRFSAERTGGSVSTLTIQRTQQEDSAVYLCASSTPGHRYEQYFGPGTRLTVT.

Of note for this clonotype: The junction shows a germline mismatch at one end, possibly a read error. The gene calls are TRBV11-2 and TRBJ2-1; D is tentatively TRBD1 or TRBD2 (5 bases each). CDR1 and CDR2 (germline): SGHAT, FQNNGV. The CDR3 has 17 amino acids. This CDR3 reads CASSLRPGQRIYNKQFF. The CDR3 DNA reads as TGTGCCAGCAGCTTACGACCGGGGCAGAGAATCTACAATAAGCAGTTCTTC.

This clonotype was counted ten times or more. CDR3 region: CATSGAGPDNEQFF. CDR3 DNA sequence: TGTGCCACCAGTGGGGCAGGGCCAGACAATGAGCAGTTCTTC. The genes are TRBV24-1 and TRBJ2-1; D possibly corresponds to TRBD1 (5 bases). This CDR3 is 14 amino acids long. CDR1 and CDR2 (germline): KGHDR, SFDVKD. V dropped 5 bases and J dropped 5 bases, with 12 bases sitting between them.

This chain links TRBV28 with TRBJ1-2, with D hard to call. V was shortened by 7 bases and J by 4 bases, with 7 bases between the two germline ends. The CDR3 covers 11 residues. CDR1 and CDR2 (germline): MDHEN, SYDVKM. The CDR3 bases are TGTGCCAGCACCCCAGGCTATGGCTACACCTTC. Its translation: CASTPGYGYTF.

This clonotype was recorded only once. An end of the junction does not agree with germline; a read error may underlie this. J is TRBJ2-7 and V is TRBV20-1; no firm D call. The germline gives CDR1 DFQATT, CDR2 SNEGSKA (reference sequence). This CDR3 contains 11 residues. CDR3 amino acids: CSSFLRYKQYF. The CDR3 coding sequence is TGCAGTTCCTTTCTTCGCTACAAGCAGTACTTC.

Regarding this clonotype: At one end, the junction sequence differs from germline, possibly due to a read error. CDR3 sequence: CACSLSPDSNQPQYF. CDR3 sequence (DNA): TGTGCCTGCAGTTTAAGCCCAGATAGCAATCAGCCCCAGTATTTT. V gene TRBV12-3 or TRBV12-4 combines with J gene TRBJ1-5, with D hard to call. The DNA end is a closer match to TRBJ2-3, so the J assignment may be wrong. The CDR3 contains 15 residues.

Notes on this clonotype: Compared with germline, one end of the junction differs, possibly owing to a read error. Here the CDR3 DNA reads TGTGCCAGCAGAACTCCGCGGCAGGGGAGCAAAGATACGCAGTATTTT. Its translation: CASRTPRQGSKDTQYF. The genes are TRBV6-1 and TRBJ2-3; possibly TRBD1 for D (6 bases). From germline, CDR1 is MNHNS and CDR2 SASEGT. The CDR3 has 16 residues.